This TCR beta chain was captured in a study of T cells in Graves' hyperthyroidism and ophthalmopathy. Study-level points and caveats: Among clonotypes expanded in thyroid above 0.001, most were also found in blood.

The germline gives CDR1 MNHEY, CDR2 SVGEGT. Trimming took 5 bases from V and 4 from J; bases not matched to a gene: 5. The CDR3 is 15 residues long. Ophthalmopathy in the patients scored at least 3 on Clinical Activity Score and at least 4 on NOSPECS grade, lasting under 3 months. It was uncontrolled infection, other autoimmune disease, pregnancy or lactation that excluded patients. Diagnosis rested on symptoms, serum thyroxine and TRAb, thyroid ultrasound, and orbital computed tomography. There were TCR beta CDR3 regions amplified from RNA transcripts. HTBI primers were the set used in a first-round RT-PCR of the TCR CDR3. In TCRdb, the multiplex PCR reads were re-called with MiXCR into one record per CDR3 protein. Counted here are about 640,000 distinct CDR3 sequences, around 13% occurring once; the ten biggest clones make up approximately 12%. Turning to this clonotype: Its cognate antigen is unknown. A much bigger clone sits one base away, suggesting this may be a read error.

The material sequenced was blood. The receptor comes from a woman between 50 and 59 years old with Graves' ophthalmopathy. V is TRBV6-2 or TRBV6-3 and J is TRBJ2-3, with TRBD1 matching 11 bases. CDR3 sequence (DNA): TGTGCCAGCAGTGTTTGGACAGGGGGCCCAGATACGCAGTATTTT. Protein sequence: CASSVWTGGPDTQYF.